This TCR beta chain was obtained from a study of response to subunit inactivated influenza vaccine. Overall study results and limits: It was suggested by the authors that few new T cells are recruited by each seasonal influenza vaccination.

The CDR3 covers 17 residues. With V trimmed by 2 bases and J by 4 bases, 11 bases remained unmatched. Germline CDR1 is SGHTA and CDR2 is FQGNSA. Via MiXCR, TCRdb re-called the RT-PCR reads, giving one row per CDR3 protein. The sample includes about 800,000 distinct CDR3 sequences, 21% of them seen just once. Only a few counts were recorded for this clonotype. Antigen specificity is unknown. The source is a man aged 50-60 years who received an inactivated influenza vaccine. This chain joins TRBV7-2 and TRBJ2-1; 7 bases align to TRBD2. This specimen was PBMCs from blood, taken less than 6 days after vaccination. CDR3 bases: TGTGCCAGCAGCTTACGGGGAGGGCTAGCGGAATACAATGAGCAGTTCTTC. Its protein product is CASSLRGGLAEYNEQFF.